The clone carrying this TCR beta chain appeared many times. Its specificity is unknown. Read coverage stops 3 residues before the CDR3 terminus; the germline J gene supplies the remainder. This specimen comes from a study of T cell clonality in common variable immunodeficiency. Overall study findings and caveats: CVID subjects shared fewer TCRbeta clones than healthy controls did. The cause of increased CVID clonality remains unclear without subpopulation sequencing. CVID subjects had higher TCRbeta clonality than healthy controls, most marked in about a third.

Germline CDR1 is SQVTM and CDR2 is ANQGSEA. Germline trimming cut 6 bases from V and 3 bases from J; bases unmatched to any gene: 3. The CDR3 has 13 residues. Sequencing was performed with immunoSEQ multiplex PCR; in TCRdb, only in-frame clones are kept and a portion is missing. The repertoire has roughly 34,000 clones, none seen only once; the ten largest take about 1%. The clonotype was recovered from a person aged 18-70 years in good health. The chain uses TRBV29-1 and TRBJ1-5; 9 bases line up with TRBD1. The sequencing sample was made of peripheral blood mononuclear cells. This chain's CDR3 is CSVGQGYNQPQHF. The sequenced part of the CDR3 DNA is TGCAGCGTGGGACAGGGTTACAATCAGCCC.